This TCR beta chain originates from a study of blood T cell repertoires in COVID-19. The wider study: COVID-19 samples, acute and convalescent, were from the United States, Italy and Spain. Nucleic acid was either cDNA or gDNA, and it came from T cells, B-cell-depleted T cells, or PBMCs.

Trimming left V 5 bases short and J 2 bases short, with 20 bases between. CDR3 length: 17 residues. CDR1 MNHNY and CDR2 SVGAGI come from the germline V gene (reference sequence). Authors' processing steps: Reference gene primers were amplified, and this amplification served to estimate nucleated cell counts. Produced via immunoSEQ multiplex PCR; TCRdb's table is partial and in-frame only. The V and J calls and clone size are taken from that table; D and trimming were inferred from the DNA. The sample yields roughly 160,000 clones, 80% to 85% seen once. The V gene is TRBV6-6, the J gene TRBJ2-3; D perhaps matches TRBD2 (5 bases). Sequencing was done on a sample of peripheral blood. The sequence was obtained from a man younger than 35 with active or convalescent COVID-19. The CDR3 nucleotides are TGTGCCAGCAGTCCCGGGGTCATCTCAAGATCCACAGATACGCAGTATTTT. As protein: CASSPGVISRSTDTQYF.